These 7 T cell receptor beta chains originate from one sample sequenced in a study of T-cell reconstitution after alpha-beta-depleted transplantation in children. Library preparation (for TCRbeta) was performed with unique molecular identifiers. TCRdb ran MiXCR on the PCR reads and lists one entry per CDR3 protein. The repertoire includes 330,000 or so distinct CDR3 sequences, 10% of them detected once, and approximately 7% sits in the top ten. Sample: PBMCs, taken before TCRalphabeta/CD19-depleted stem cell transplant. The receptors were sampled from a boy younger than two with acute myeloid leukemia, due to receive a stem cell transplant.

The CDR3: CASSQEAIAPGRYEQYF. The CDR3 DNA sequence: TGCGCCAGCAGCCAAGAAGCCATCGCCCCCGGCCGGTACGAGCAGTACTTC. The chain couples TRBV4-3 to TRBJ2-7, with D uncertain. The CDR3 has 17 amino acids. V was shortened by 0 bases and J by 4 bases, with 19 bases between the two germline ends. Per germline, CDR1 LGHNA and CDR2 YSLEER.

Ten or more counts support this clonotype. V gene TRBV20-1 combines with J gene TRBJ1-5; a possible D gene is TRBD1 (5 bases). Germline V gives CDR1 DFQATT, CDR2 SNEGSKA (reference sequence). The germline V and J ends were trimmed by 2 bases and 0 bases, with 11 bases remaining between them. CDR3 size: 15 residues. The CDR3 sequence: CSARRDGRSNQPQHF. The CDR3 nucleotides read TGCAGTGCTAGAAGGGACGGACGTAGCAATCAGCCCCAGCATTTT.

This clonotype was detected ten times or more. This rearrangement joins TRBV11-2 to TRBJ2-1; 9 nucleotides line up with TRBD2. From germline, CDR1 is SGHAT and CDR2 FQNNGV. Trimming at V came to 0 bases and at J to 4 bases, leaving 7 bases not matched to a gene. The CDR3 covers 17 residues. The CDR3 loop is CASSLEIFSGRYNEQFF. In nucleotides, the CDR3 is TGTGCCAGCAGCTTAGAGATTTTTAGCGGGAGATACAATGAGCAGTTCTTC.

This clonotype was recorded at least ten times. The rearrangement uses TRBV7-2 and TRBJ2-1, with TRBD2 identical over 8 bases. With V trimmed by 1 base and J by 7 bases, 6 bases remained unmatched. This CDR3 contains 15 residues. Germline lookup yields CDR1 SGHTA and CDR2 FQGNSA. The CDR3: CASSLEAGEGNEQFF. CDR3 bases: TGTGCCAGCAGCTTAGAAGCGGGAGAGGGGAATGAGCAGTTCTTC.

This clonotype was seen ten or more times. The chain combines TRBV5-1 with TRBJ2-7; 8 nucleotides line up with TRBD2. Trimming cost V 4 bases and J 3 bases; bases outside gene matches: 6. Germline-derived CDR1 and CDR2 are SGHRS and YFSETQ. The CDR3 consists of 14 residues. The CDR3 DNA follows: TGCGCCAGCAGCGTTAGCGGGGAGCTCTACGAGCAGTACTTC. This translates into CASSVSGELYEQYF.

This clonotype was seen a single time. At one end the junction does not follow the germline gene, possibly because of a read error. The chain uses TRBV4-1 and TRBJ1-4; D remains ambiguous. Germline-derived CDR1 and CDR2 are MGHRA and YSYEKL. There are 17 residues in the CDR3. CDR3 loop: CASSQGPSGATNEKLLF. In DNA, the CDR3 is TGCGCCAGCAGCCAAGGACCATCCGGCGCAACTAATGAAAAACTGTTGTTT.

This clonotype was recorded at least ten times. The chain links TRBV6-5 to TRBJ2-5, with D unresolved. The V end was cut by 0 bases, the J end by 1 base, with 12 bases between. CDR3 length equals 16 residues. The germline CDR1 and CDR2 sequences are MNHEY and SVGAGI. The CDR3 loop reads CASSYSLTVTQETQYF. The CDR3 region has the DNA TGTGCCAGCAGTTACTCGCTTACAGTAACCCAAGAGACCCAGTACTTC.